This T cell receptor beta chain was captured by sequencing in a study of OX40 agonist ivuxolimab in advanced cancers. As regards this clone: Its antigen is not identified.

The CDR3 is made up of 15 amino acids. Trimming removed 3 bases from V and 4 bases from J, with 15 bases in between. Germline CDR1 reads LNHDA; CDR2 reads SQIVND (reference sequence). Sequenced by immunoSEQ multiplex PCR; TCRdb stores in-frame clones only, minus some. The sample comprises 25,000 to 35,000 clones, roughly 83% of which are singletons, and roughly a sixth rests with the top ten. Broader study findings: Antigen targets of the expanded peripheral T cells went undetermined.

The chain couples TRBV19 to TRBJ1-2; maybe TRBD1 (5 bases). Sequenced material: CD4+ or CD8+ T cells sorted from blood, taken in a trial of the OX40 agonist ivuxolimab. This receptor was taken from an adult with an advanced solid tumor such as melanoma, head and neck, liver or kidney cancer. CDR3 bases: TGTGCCAGTAGTATCGGCCTGGGGACCTCCTATGGCTACACCTTC. It translates to CASSIGLGTSYGYTF.